This entry features one T cell receptor (beta chain) sequence. Its antigen remains unknown. The CDR3 is made up of 14 amino acids. Germline V CDR1 and CDR2: MNHNS, SASEGT. V shed 4 bases and J 7 bases; nucleotides not matched to a gene: 7. This record belongs to a study of OX40 agonist ivuxolimab in advanced cancers. Study-level results: What antigens the expanded peripheral T cells recognized was never established.

Using immunoSEQ multiplex PCR, the repertoire was profiled, and TCRdb retains in-frame clones only, with some absent. Here the sample spans 90,000 to 100,000 clones, roughly 83% being singletons. The chain carries TRBV6-1 and TRBJ2-1; 7 nucleotides agree with TRBD2. The receptor comes from an adult with an advanced solid tumor such as melanoma, head and neck, liver or kidney cancer. Sequenced here: CD4+ or CD8+ T cells sorted from blood, sampled in a trial of the OX40 agonist ivuxolimab. The CDR3 DNA follows: TGTGCCAGCAGTGGGGGGGGAGTAAGGAATGAGCAGTTCTTC. Translating it yields CASSGGGVRNEQFF.